These T cell receptor beta chains were read from a single sample in a study of blood T cell repertoires in COVID-19. Using immunoSEQ multiplex PCR, the repertoire was profiled, and TCRdb retains in-frame clones only, with some absent. The table shows 100,000 to 150,000 clones, with roughly 80% occurring only once. The sample was peripheral blood. The receptors were sampled from a woman between 50 and 59 years old with acute or convalescent COVID-19. CDR3s include the opening cysteine and the closing phenylalanine or tryptophan. The D gene is left open where the match is weak. Clone size is given for some rows only: seen once, a few or many times, or a class if the clone is expanded.

-	TRBV29-1	TRBJ1-1	TRBD1	TGCAGCGTTTCCCCGGACAGGGTGGTGAACACTGAAGCTTTCTTT	CSVSPDRVVNTEAFF
-	TRBV5-1	TRBJ1-3	-	TGCGCCAGCAGCGACGACAACTCTGGAAACACCATATATTTT	CASSDDNSGNTIYF
-	TRBV30	TRBJ1-2	-	TGTGCCTGGGTGGCCGTCGGGGGTGCTGGCTACACCTTC	CAWVAVGGAGYTF
-	TRBV5-1	TRBJ1-3	TRBD1	TGCGCCAGCAGCTTGAGGACAGGCCTCTCTGGAAACACCATATATTTT	CASSLRTGLSGNTIYF
-	TRBV6-5	TRBJ2-1	TRBD2	TGTGCCAGCAGTTCGCTAGCGGGGGGGCTCTATGAGCAGTTCTTC	CASSSLAGGLYEQFF
-	TRBV10-1	TRBJ2-7	-	TGCGCCACCGGAGACCGAGCCAACGAGCAGTACTTC	CATGDRANEQYF
-	TRBV12-3/TRBV12-4	TRBJ1-2	-	TGTGCCAGCAGTTTATCAGGCAACTATGGCTACACCTTC	CASSLSGNYGYTF
-	TRBV19	TRBJ1-5	TRBD1	TGTGCCAGTAGTACCCAGACAGGGCAGCCCCAGCATTTT	CASSTQTGQPQHF
-	TRBV9	TRBJ1-5	-	TGTGCCAGCAGCGTAGACAGGGAATTTGGTCAGCCCCAGCATTTT	CASSVDREFGQPQHF
few	TRBV15	TRBJ2-2	-	TGTGCCACCAGCAGCGGTATCACCGGGGAGCTGTTTTTT	CATSSGITGELFF
-	TRBV30	TRBJ1-2	-	TGTGCCTGGATGGGCTCTCGAGGGAGGGCCTATGGCTACACCTTC	CAWMGSRGRAYGYTF
-	TRBV7-2	TRBJ1-5	-	TGTGCCAGCAGCTTACGGGGAGATCAGCCCCAGCATTTT	CASSLRGDQPQHF
-	TRBV7-9	TRBJ1-6	-	TGTGCCAGCAGCAGACAGAATTCACCCCTCCACTTT	CASSRQNSPLHF
-	TRBV19	TRBJ1-5	-	TGTGCCAGTAGTATATGGGGGCCCATTCAGCCCCAGCATTTT	CASSIWGPIQPQHF
-	TRBV27	TRBJ2-2	-	TGTGCCAGCAGTCCCTACACCGGGGAGCTGTTTTTT	CASSPYTGELFF
-	TRBV18	TRBJ1-1	-	TGTGCCAGCTCACCGGCGGGAACCACCATGAACACTGAAGCTTTCTTT	CASSPAGTTMNTEAFF
-	TRBV10-3	TRBJ2-1	TRBD1	TGTGCCATCAGTGAGGACAGGGCAAATGAGCAGTTCTTC	CAISEDRANEQFF
-	TRBV18	TRBJ2-1	-	TGTGCCAGCTCACCAGGGACCGGACTCGGACGGGAGTATGAGCAGTTCTTC	CASSPGTGLGREYEQFF
-	TRBV6-6	TRBJ2-7	TRBD1	TGTGCCAGCAGACGATCTGGGACAGGGGATGTCTACGAGCAGTACTTC	CASRRSGTGDVYEQYF
once	TRBV30	TRBJ1-2	TRBD1	TGTGCCTGGAGGGACAGGGGCGACTTCTATGGCTACACCTTC	CAWRDRGDFYGYTF
-	TRBV28	TRBJ1-1	-	TGTGCCAGCCAGACAGTTAAGAACACTGAAGCTTTCTTT	CASQTVKNTEAFF
once	TRBV5-5	TRBJ2-1	TRBD2	TGTGCCAGCAGCCTGGACTGGGGGGGCAATGAGCAGTTCTTC	CASSLDWGGNEQFF
-	TRBV9	TRBJ2-3	TRBD2	TGTGCCAGCAGCGCCCTAGCGGGGGGGCAGCCAGATACGCAGTATTTT	CASSALAGGQPDTQYF
-	TRBV21-1	TRBJ2-2	-	TGTGCCAGCAGCAAAGTACGGCGTCACAGGGGGGCCACCGGGGAGCTGTTTTTT	CASSKVRRHRGATGELFF
-	TRBV3-1/TRBV3-2	TRBJ2-1	TRBD1	TGTGCCAGCAGCCCTAGCACGGACAGGGGGCTCAATGAGCAGTTCTTC	CASSPSTDRGLNEQFF
-	TRBV2	TRBJ1-4	TRBD1	TGTGCCAGCAGGGTACCGGGACAGGGGGATGAAAAACTGTTTTTT	CASRVPGQGDEKLFF
-	TRBV5-1	TRBJ2-3	TRBD2	TGCGCCAGCAGCTCCGGGAGGGGGGGGGCCCTCACAGATACGCAGTATTTT	CASSSGRGGALTDTQYF
-	TRBV2	TRBJ2-7	-	TGTGCCAGCAGCTCCAGTGGCTACGAGCAGTACTTC	CASSSSGYEQYF
-	TRBV5-1	TRBJ1-1	TRBD1	TGCGCCAGCAGCGTTGACAGGGGGCAATCTGAAGCTTTCTTT	CASSVDRGQSEAFF
-	TRBV7-8	TRBJ1-5	-	TGTGCCAGCAGCTCGATTTCGGGTAATAGCAATCAGCCCCAGCATTTT	CASSSISGNSNQPQHF
-	TRBV2	TRBJ2-6	-	TGTGCCAGCAGGGATTACAGGGCTGGGGCCAACGTCCTGACTTTC	CASRDYRAGANVLTF
-	TRBV11-2	TRBJ1-2	-	TGTGCCAGCAGCTCCCTGACAGGCCTCTATGGCTACACCTTC	CASSSLTGLYGYTF
-	TRBV2	TRBJ1-5	-	TGTGCCAGCAGTGAGAGTCCCGCGGCCCAGCATTTT	CASSESPAAQHF
-	TRBV29-1	TRBJ1-3	TRBD1	TGCAGCGTTGCGAGGGGGCTCTCTGGAAACACCATATATTTT	CSVARGLSGNTIYF
-	TRBV5-6	TRBJ1-2	-	TGTGCCAGCAGCTTGGCTACGGGGATCTATGGCTACACCTTC	CASSLATGIYGYTF
-	TRBV5-6	TRBJ1-6	-	TGTGCCAGCAGCGCAGGGGTGCTGGGAACGGGTTCACCCCTCCACTTT	CASSAGVLGTGSPLHF
-	TRBV5-1	TRBJ2-6	-	TGCGCCAGCAGCTTGGTGGCAACGTTTGGGGCCAACGTCCTGACTTTC	CASSLVATFGANVLTF
once	TRBV7-7	TRBJ2-1	-	TGTGCCAGCAGCCCCAAATTGGGACTGAACAATGAGCAGTTCTTC	CASSPKLGLNNEQFF
-	TRBV5-4	TRBJ2-5	-	TGTGCCAGCAGCTTTAGCGGAACCCAAGAGACCCAGTACTTC	CASSFSGTQETQYF
once	TRBV4-1	TRBJ2-7	-	TGCGCCAGCAGCCAAGGGGGAGGACGGATGTCCTACGAGCAGTACTTC	CASSQGGGRMSYEQYF
-	TRBV6-5	TRBJ1-6	TRBD1	TGTGCCAGCAGGATAGGGACAGCAGTCTCACCCCTCCACTTT	CASRIGTAVSPLHF
-	TRBV3-1/TRBV3-2	TRBJ1-4	TRBD1	TGTGCCAGCAGCCCCCGGACAGGGGGCAGTGAAAAACTGTTTTTT	CASSPRTGGSEKLFF
-	TRBV19	TRBJ1-5	-	TGTGCCAGTAGTGACAGCCCTCAGCCCCAGCATTTT	CASSDSPQPQHF
-	TRBV6-6	TRBJ2-2	TRBD2	TGTGCCACCCAAAGCGGGGGATCGGTCACCGGGGAGCTGTTTTTT	CATQSGGSVTGELFF
once	TRBV5-5	TRBJ1-4	-	TGTGCCAGCAGCTCGACAGGAGGCTTTGAAAAACTGTTTTTT	CASSSTGGFEKLFF
-	TRBV10-1	TRBJ2-1	-	TGCGCCAGCAGTGAGCGGCAGGTGGGTGAGCAGTTCTTC	CASSERQVGEQFF
-	TRBV5-1	TRBJ1-4	-	TGCGCCAGCAGCCCCCGGGGGGCAACTAATGAAAAACTGTTTTTT	CASSPRGATNEKLFF
-	TRBV9	TRBJ1-3	TRBD1	TGTGCCAGCAGCGTAGGGGGGACAGGGATCTCCTCTGGAAACACCATATATTTT	CASSVGGTGISSGNTIYF
-	TRBV24-1	TRBJ1-4	TRBD1	TGTGCCACCTCGGACAGGGGGAGTTTTAATGAAAAACTGTTTTTT	CATSDRGSFNEKLFF
-	TRBV7-8	TRBJ2-3	-	TGTGCCAGCAGCTTAGGCGGCAGATCAGATACGCAGTATTTT	CASSLGGRSDTQYF